Each of the 9 T cell receptor beta chains below was sequenced from the same sample in a study of CD8+ T cells in alopecia areata. Treatment meaning: oral pan-JAK inhibitor, 5-10 mg twice daily. Extraction and reverse transcription of RNA yielded cDNA as the sequencing template. Clones were sequenced by immunoSEQ multiplex PCR, and TCRdb holds only the in-frame ones, with some missing. The sample lists 200,000 to 250,000 clones, roughly two fifths occurring once. The source was CD4+ T cells sorted from blood, collected at roughly week 38, from a patient treated with tofacitinib. The receptors shown here come from a human donor with alopecia areata.

This clone was observed once. One end of the junction does not line up with germline, which may come from a read error. The rearrangement joins TRBV6-5 to TRBJ2-2; 8 nucleotides agree with TRBD2. Germline CDR1 MNHEY, CDR2 SVGAGI. CDR3 length: 16 residues. The CDR3 sequence: CAISYPLAGGTGELFF. The DNA of the CDR3 is TGTGCCATCAGTTACCCCTTGGCGGGGGGAACCGGGGAGCTGTTTTTT.

The chain has TRBV6-6 and TRBJ2-7; 11 bases are a match to TRBD1. The CDR3 spans 15 residues. With V trimmed by 2 bases and J by 7 bases, 7 bases remained unmatched. CDR1 is MNHNY, CDR2 SVGAGI, per germline (reference sequence). The CDR3 spells CASSYDGQGAYEQYF. The CDR3 DNA sequence: TGTGCCAGCAGTTACGACGGACAGGGGGCGTATGAGCAGTACTTC.

The chain combines TRBV6-1 with TRBJ2-7; the D is unclear. CDR3 length equals 14 residues. V lost 1 base and J 1 base, leaving 8 bases between the germline ends. Germline lookup yields CDR1 MNHNS and CDR2 SASEGT. DNA for the CDR3: TGTGCCAGCAGTGAAGTTCGGCAGTCCTACGAGCAGTACTTC. It translates to CASSEVRQSYEQYF.

V gene TRBV4-2 combines with J gene TRBJ2-1, with 8 bases lining up with TRBD1. There are 13 residues in the CDR3. Trimming cost V 2 bases and J 9 bases; bases outside gene matches: 3. Germline CDR1 and CDR2: LGHNA and YNFKEQ. For the CDR3, the DNA is TGTGCCAGCAGCCAACCACAGGGGGGTGAGCAGTTCTTC. It yields the protein CASSQPQGGEQFF.

The chain couples TRBV6-1 to TRBJ2-1, with TRBD2 identical over 11 bases. The V gene end was trimmed by 9 bases and the J gene end by 8 bases; junction bases not matched to a gene: 9. This CDR3 has 14 residues. The germline V gene has CDR1 MNHNS and CDR2 SASEGT. This CDR3 is CASTTSGTFYEQFF. In DNA form, the CDR3 reads TGTGCCAGTACGACTAGCGGGACGTTCTATGAGCAGTTCTTC.

The V and J genes are TRBV29-1 and TRBJ2-3; 9 bases agree with TRBD1. The V gene's germline CDR1 is SQVTM and CDR2 ANQGSEA. The junction had 5 bases not matched to a gene; V was cut back by 7 bases and J by 0 bases. The CDR3 has 14 residues. CDR3 region: CSARTGVSTDTQYF. As DNA, the CDR3 is TGCAGCGCTCGGACAGGGGTTAGCACAGATACGCAGTATTTT.

This clone was seen a handful of times. The rearrangement links TRBV2 to TRBJ2-3; D might be TRBD1 (5 bases). Germline assignment: CDR1 SNHLY and CDR2 FYNNEI. The length of the CDR3 is 14 residues. Trimming shortened V by 6 bases and J by 0 bases, and 10 bases separated the two germline ends. CDR3 amino acids: CASRRQQSTDTQYF. For the CDR3, the DNA is TGTGCCAGCAGGAGACAGCAGAGCACAGATACGCAGTATTTT.

V gene TRBV4-1 combines with J gene TRBJ1-4, with D perhaps matching TRBD1 (5 bases). Germline V gene lookup returns CDR1 MGHRA and CDR2 YSYEKL. The V gene lost 0 bases and the J gene lost 10 bases, with 15 bases spanning the gap. This CDR3 contains 15 residues. The CDR3 here is CASSQDLGQKGKLFF. In nucleotides, the CDR3 is TGCGCCAGCAGCCAAGACTTAGGACAAAAGGGAAAACTGTTTTTT.

This sequence joins TRBV6-6 and TRBJ1-1; no clear D. Trimming cost V 4 bases and J 5 bases, with 8 bases left between them. CDR1 is MNHNY and CDR2 is SVGAGI in the germline V gene (reference sequence). The CDR3 extends over 12 amino acids. The CDR3: CASSWPGTEAFF. The CDR3 coding sequence is TGTGCCAGCAGTTGGCCGGGAACTGAAGCTTTCTTT.